Presented here are 16 T cell receptor beta chains from one specimen sequenced in a study of blood T cell repertoires in COVID-19 (dated by TCRdb to about 2020). The library relied on the immunoSEQ multiplex PCR assay. The table was pulled from immuneACCESS by TCRdb, which kept in-frame rearrangements only. Such tables lose some clones; where checked, under half of the loss comes from unresolved V genes, and the rest has no known cause. This sample has about 130,000 clones in its table, and almost 80% of those were observed once. The ten biggest clones cover approximately 10% of the sample. Sequencing was done on a sample of peripheral blood. The receptors come from a man between 60 and 75 years old who had recovered from COVID-19.

V usage is TRBV30 and J usage is TRBJ2-7; the match to TRBD2 covers 13 bases. With 1 base clipped from V and 6 bases from J, the junction kept 3 bases outside the gene matches. Germline values: CDR1 GTSNPN, CDR2 SVGIG (reference sequence). The CDR3 has 14 amino acids. CDR3 sequence: CAWSGGLAGAEQYF. The CDR3 DNA is TGTGCCTGGAGTGGAGGACTAGCGGGAGCCGAGCAGTACTTC.

As regards this clone: This may be a read error, as it is one base from a much larger clone. The chain combines TRBV7-2 with TRBJ2-3; 8 positions match TRBD2. Per the germline V gene, CDR1 is SGHTA and CDR2 is FQGNSA. The CDR3 totals 14 residues. The V gene end was trimmed by 6 bases and the J gene end by 0 bases; junction bases not matched to a gene: 2. CDR3 DNA sequence: TGTGCCAGCAGACCTAGCGGGAGCACAGATACGCAGTATTTT. It encodes CASRPSGSTDTQYF. Complete variable domain (other parts from reference TRBV7-2 and TRBJ2-3): GAGVSQSPSNKVTEKGKDVELRCDPISGHTALYWYRQSLGQGLEFLIYFQGNSAPDKSGLPSDRFSAERTGGSVSTLTIQRTQQEDSAVYLCASRPSGSTDTQYFGPGTRLTVL.

V usage is TRBV28 and J usage is TRBJ2-7; weak D call: TRBD1 (5 bases). Looked up from germline, CDR1 is MDHEN and CDR2 is SYDVKM. Trimming removed 6 bases at V and 3 bases at J, with 12 bases between. The length of the CDR3 is 13 residues. The CDR3 nucleotides are TGTGCCAGCAGCTTAGGGGCGGACTACGAGCAGTACTTC. Its translation: CASSLGADYEQYF.

The gene calls are TRBV28 and TRBJ2-1, with 9 positions matching TRBD1. This CDR3 is 14 amino acids long. From germline, CDR1 is MDHEN and CDR2 SYDVKM. The V segment lost 6 bases and the J segment 4 bases; nucleotides outside the gene matches: 4. CDR3 in amino acids: CASRGDRDYNEQFF. Written as DNA, the CDR3 is TGTGCCAGCAGAGGGGACAGGGATTACAATGAGCAGTTCTTC.

V is TRBV14 and J is TRBJ1-2; D not certain. CDR3 length: 12 amino acids. Trimming pared 2 bases from V and 8 bases from J, leaving 9 bases between. In germline, CDR1 is SGHDN, CDR2 FVKESK. The CDR3 sequence: CASSQSGWGYTF. CDR3 coding DNA: TGTGCCAGCAGCCAATCGGGGTGGGGCTACACCTTC.

The chain recombines TRBV6-5 with TRBJ2-2; 10 bases agree with TRBD1. V lost 10 bases and J lost 6; bases outside the gene matches: 11. This CDR3 comprises 15 residues. Looked up from germline, CDR1 is MNHEY and CDR2 is SVGAGI. As DNA, the CDR3 is TGTGCCATAGGAGGGGGGACAGGGGAGTCCGGGGAGCTGTTTTTT. This encodes CAIGGGTGESGELFF.

The chain joins TRBV6-5 to TRBJ1-1, with D hard to call. The CDR3 length is 14 residues. Per the germline V gene, CDR1 is MNHEY and CDR2 is SVGAGI. V lost 8 bases to trimming and J lost 2 bases, with 15 bases between them. The CDR3 sequence is CASVPLGDNTEAFF. DNA of the CDR3: TGTGCCAGCGTCCCCCTCGGGGATAACACTGAAGCTTTCTTT.

The chain couples TRBV2 to TRBJ2-7, with a tentative D call TRBD2 (6 bases). Trimming pared 6 bases from V and 2 bases from J, leaving 8 bases between. Germline assignment: CDR1 SNHLY and CDR2 FYNNEI. The CDR3 extends over 12 amino acids. CDR3 in amino acids: CASREGTYEQYF. The DNA for the CDR3 is TGTGCCAGCAGGGAGGGGACCTACGAGCAGTACTTC.

The chain carries TRBV2 and TRBJ2-3; D uncertain. The CDR3 loop spans 12 amino acids. The V end lost 6 bases, the J end lost 2 bases, and 6 bases lay between the germline ends. Looked up from germline, CDR1 is SNHLY and CDR2 is FYNNEI. CDR3 nucleotide sequence: TGTGCCAGCAGCGAGGACACAGATACGCAGTATTTT. Translating gives CASSEDTDTQYF.

The J gene is TRBJ1-5, the V gene TRBV19; D call uncertain. The germline V gene encodes CDR1 LNHDA and CDR2 SQIVND (reference sequence). The CDR3 totals 14 residues. V shed 0 bases and J shed 7 bases, with 10 bases lying between them. The CDR3 loop reads CASSIESGGQPQHF. The CDR3 nucleotides are TGTGCCAGTAGTATAGAGAGCGGCGGACAGCCCCAGCATTTT.

The J gene is TRBJ1-2, the V gene TRBV13; D is perhaps TRBD1 (6 bases). This CDR3 has 14 residues. In germline, CDR1 is PRHDT, CDR2 FYEKMQ (reference sequence). V dropped 5 bases and J dropped 3 bases, with 13 bases sitting between them. The CDR3 spells CASSDKGGDYGYTF. In DNA form, the CDR3 reads TGTGCCAGCAGCGACAAAGGGGGTGACTATGGCTACACCTTC.

This clone appeared a few times. This sequence joins TRBV6-5 and TRBJ1-2, with D possibly being TRBD1 (5 bases). Germline CDR1 MNHEY, CDR2 SVGAGI. The CDR3 sequence is 13 residues long. V lost 8 bases and J lost 3, with 13 bases in between. CDR3 protein: CASSNKGDYGYTF. The CDR3 DNA reads TGTGCCAGCTCAAACAAAGGGGACTATGGCTACACCTTC.

V gene TRBV27 combines with J gene TRBJ2-5; D possibly corresponds to TRBD2 (6 bases). Germline V gene lookup returns CDR1 MNHEY and CDR2 SMNVEV (reference sequence). Trimming took off 2 bases at V and 5 bases at J, with 12 bases between the two ends. CDR3 length equals 14 residues. The CDR3 sequence is CASSLNWGVETQYF. In nucleotides, the CDR3 is TGTGCCAGCAGTTTAAACTGGGGGGTGGAGACCCAGTACTTC.

A note on this clone: The identical CDR3 is also encoded by other nucleotide sequences in the sample. The chain joins TRBV12-3 or TRBV12-4 to TRBJ2-6, with unresolved D. Trimming pared 6 bases from V and 0 bases from J, leaving 3 bases between. This CDR3 contains 13 residues. The CDR3 nucleotides read TGTGCCAGCAGCTCCTCTGGGGCCAACGTCCTGACTTTC. It yields the protein CASSSSGANVLTF.

This chain connects TRBV12-3 or TRBV12-4 to TRBJ1-5; a possible D gene is TRBD1 (5 bases). CDR3 length: 13 residues. V lost 5 bases and J lost 6, with 11 bases in between. This chain's CDR3 is CASSQLRVQPQHF. The CDR3 DNA sequence: TGTGCCAGCAGTCAGCTCAGGGTTCAGCCCCAGCATTTT.

This clone showed up just a few times. This rearrangement joins TRBV3-1 (or the pseudogene TRBV3-2) to TRBJ2-1; 15 positions agree with TRBD2. The V gene's germline CDR1 is LGHDT and CDR2 YNNKEL (reference sequence). The CDR3 runs to 17 residues. Trimming took 4 bases from V and 6 from J; bases not matched to a gene: 7. In DNA form, the CDR3 reads TGTGCCAGCAGCCCCGGACTAGCGGGAGGGCCAGGCAATGAGCAGTTCTTC. Protein product: CASSPGLAGGPGNEQFF.